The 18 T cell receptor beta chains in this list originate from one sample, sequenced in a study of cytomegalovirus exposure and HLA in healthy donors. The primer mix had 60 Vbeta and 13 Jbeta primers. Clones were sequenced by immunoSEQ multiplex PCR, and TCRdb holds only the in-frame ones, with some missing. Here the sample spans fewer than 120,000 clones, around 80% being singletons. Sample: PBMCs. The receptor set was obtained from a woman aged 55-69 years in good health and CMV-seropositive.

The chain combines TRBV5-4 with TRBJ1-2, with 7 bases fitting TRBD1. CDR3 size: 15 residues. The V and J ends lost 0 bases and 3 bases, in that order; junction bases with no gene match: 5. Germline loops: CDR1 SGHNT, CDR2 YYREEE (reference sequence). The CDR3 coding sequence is TGTGCCAGCAGCTTGGCCCCGGACAGGCACTATGGCTACACCTTC. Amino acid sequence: CASSLAPDRHYGYTF.

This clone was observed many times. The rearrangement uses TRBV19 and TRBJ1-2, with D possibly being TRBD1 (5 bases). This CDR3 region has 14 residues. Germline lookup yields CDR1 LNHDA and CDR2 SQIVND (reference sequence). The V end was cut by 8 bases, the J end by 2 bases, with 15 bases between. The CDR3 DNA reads TGTGCCAGTGTATATGATTCAGGGAACTATGGCTACACCTTC. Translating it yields CASVYDSGNYGYTF.

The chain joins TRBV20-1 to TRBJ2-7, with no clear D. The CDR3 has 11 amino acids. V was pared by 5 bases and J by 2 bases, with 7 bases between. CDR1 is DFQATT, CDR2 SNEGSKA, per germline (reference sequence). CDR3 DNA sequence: TGCAGTGCTGCACAGACCTACGAGCAGTACTTC. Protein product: CSAAQTYEQYF.

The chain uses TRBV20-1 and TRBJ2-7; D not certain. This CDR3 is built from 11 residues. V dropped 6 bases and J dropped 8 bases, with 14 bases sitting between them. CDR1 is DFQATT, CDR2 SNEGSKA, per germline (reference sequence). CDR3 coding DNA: TGCAGTGCCGATCTCCTTAGTAAGCAGTACTTC. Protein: CSADLLSKQYF.

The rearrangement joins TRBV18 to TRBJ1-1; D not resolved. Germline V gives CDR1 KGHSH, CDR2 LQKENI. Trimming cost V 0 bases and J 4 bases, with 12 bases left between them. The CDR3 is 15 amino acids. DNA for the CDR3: TGTGCCAGCTCACCACCGAGTACGCCATCCACTGAAGCTTTCTTT. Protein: CASSPPSTPSTEAFF.

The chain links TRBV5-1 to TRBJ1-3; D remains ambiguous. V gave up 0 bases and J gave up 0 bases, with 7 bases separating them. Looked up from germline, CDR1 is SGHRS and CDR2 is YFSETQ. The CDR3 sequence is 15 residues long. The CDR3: CASSLGPSSGNTIYF. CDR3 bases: TGCGCCAGCAGCTTGGGCCCCAGCTCTGGAAACACCATATATTTT.

This CDR3 is CASSILGALEYGYTF. CDR3 sequence (DNA): TGTGCCAGTAGTATACTAGGGGCCCTAGAGTATGGCTACACCTTC. The rearrangement joins TRBV19 to TRBJ1-2; D is perhaps TRBD1 (5 bases). The germline gives CDR1 LNHDA, CDR2 SQIVND (reference sequence). This CDR3 region has 15 residues. V was trimmed by 2 bases and J by 5 bases, leaving 15 bases between them.

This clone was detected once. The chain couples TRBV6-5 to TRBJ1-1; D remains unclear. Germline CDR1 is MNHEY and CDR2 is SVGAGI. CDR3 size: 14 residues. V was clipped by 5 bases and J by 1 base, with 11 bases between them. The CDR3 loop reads CASSHYDSNTEAFF. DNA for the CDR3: TGTGCCAGCAGTCACTATGACTCGAACACTGAAGCTTTCTTT.

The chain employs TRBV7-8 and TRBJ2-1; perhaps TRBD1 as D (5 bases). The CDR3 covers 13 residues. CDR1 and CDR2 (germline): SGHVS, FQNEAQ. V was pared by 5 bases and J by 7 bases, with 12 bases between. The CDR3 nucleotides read TGTGCCAGCAGCACCTCAAGGGGAAATGAGCAGTTCTTC. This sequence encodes CASSTSRGNEQFF.

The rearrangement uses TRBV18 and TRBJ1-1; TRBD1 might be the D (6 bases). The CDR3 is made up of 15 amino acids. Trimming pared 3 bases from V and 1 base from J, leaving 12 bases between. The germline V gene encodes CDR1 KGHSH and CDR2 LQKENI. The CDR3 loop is CASSPMTGANTEAFF. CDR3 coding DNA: TGTGCCAGCTCACCCATGACAGGAGCGAACACTGAAGCTTTCTTT.

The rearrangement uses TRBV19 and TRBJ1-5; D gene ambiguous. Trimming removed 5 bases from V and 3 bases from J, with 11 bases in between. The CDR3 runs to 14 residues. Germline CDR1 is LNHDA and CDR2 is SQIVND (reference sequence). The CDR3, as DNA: TGTGCCAGTAGTTATGCCAGTCTCAATCAGCCCCAGCATTTT. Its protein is CASSYASLNQPQHF.

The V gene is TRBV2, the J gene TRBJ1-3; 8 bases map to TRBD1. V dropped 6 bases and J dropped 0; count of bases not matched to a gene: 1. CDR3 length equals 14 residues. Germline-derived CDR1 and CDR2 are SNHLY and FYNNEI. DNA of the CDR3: TGTGCCAGCAGAGACAGGGGCTCTGGAAACACCATATATTTT. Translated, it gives CASRDRGSGNTIYF.

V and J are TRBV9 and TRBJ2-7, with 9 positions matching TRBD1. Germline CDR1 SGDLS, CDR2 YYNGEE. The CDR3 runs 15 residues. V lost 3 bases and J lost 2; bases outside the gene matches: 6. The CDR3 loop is CASSGSGTGPYEQYF. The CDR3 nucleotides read TGTGCCAGCAGCGGCTCCGGGACAGGGCCCTACGAGCAGTACTTC.

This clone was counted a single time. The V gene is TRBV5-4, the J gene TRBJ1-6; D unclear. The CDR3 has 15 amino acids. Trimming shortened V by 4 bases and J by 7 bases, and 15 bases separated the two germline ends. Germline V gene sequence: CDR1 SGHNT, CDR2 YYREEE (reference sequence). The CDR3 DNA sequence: TGTGCCAGCAGCCCCCTAACGGGGAACAATTCACCCCTCCACTTT. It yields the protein CASSPLTGNNSPLHF.

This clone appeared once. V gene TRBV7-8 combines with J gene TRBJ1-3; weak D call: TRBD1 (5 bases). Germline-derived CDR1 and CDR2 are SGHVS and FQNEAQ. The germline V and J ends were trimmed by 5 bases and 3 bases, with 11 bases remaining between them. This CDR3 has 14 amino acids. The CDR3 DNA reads TGTGCCAGCAGCGCTCGACAGTTTGGAAACACCATATATTTT. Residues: CASSARQFGNTIYF.

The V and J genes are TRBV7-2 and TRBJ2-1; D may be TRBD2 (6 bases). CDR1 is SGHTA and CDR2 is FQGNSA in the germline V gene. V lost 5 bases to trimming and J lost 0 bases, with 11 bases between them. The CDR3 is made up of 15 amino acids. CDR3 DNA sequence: TGTGCCAGCAGCCTCGGGAGTAGCTCCTACAATGAGCAGTTCTTC. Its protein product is CASSLGSSSYNEQFF.

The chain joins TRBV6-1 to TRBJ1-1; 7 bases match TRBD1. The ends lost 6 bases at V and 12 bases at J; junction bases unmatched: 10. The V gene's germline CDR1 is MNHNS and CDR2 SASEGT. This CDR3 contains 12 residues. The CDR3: CASRARTGKTFF. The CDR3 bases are TGTGCCAGCAGAGCCCGGACAGGCAAAACTTTCTTT.

For the CDR3, the DNA is TGTGCCAATTGCCGAGGTCACGTGACAGGGCAGTACCAAGAGACCCAGTACTTC. It specifies CANCRGHVTGQYQETQYF. The rearrangement joins TRBV19 to TRBJ2-5; 7 nucleotides match TRBD1. This CDR3 contains 18 residues. Germline V lookup: CDR1 LNHDA, CDR2 SQIVND (reference sequence). The V gene end was trimmed by 10 bases and the J gene end by 0 bases; junction bases not matched to a gene: 20.